The 13 T cell receptor beta chains given below trace back to one sample, sequenced in a study of a mutant IDH1 vaccine in newly diagnosed glioma (dated by TCRdb to the early 2020s). To prepare the library, the immunoSEQ multiplex PCR assay was applied. The source is immuneACCESS, and TCRdb retained only in-frame sequences with V and J called. Part of the clones is not carried over; for the studies checked, unresolved V genes explain less than half of this, and the remainder is unexplained. Present in this sample are 30,000 to 40,000 clones, around 83% of which were seen just once. 24% of the sample rests with the top ten. What this sample's time point label stands for: week 5, during vaccination. Each vaccine dose, consisting of 300 ug of a 20-mer mutant IDH1 peptide in Montanide, was administered subcutaneously with topical imiquimod. No antigen has been identified for these receptors. The sample in question was PBMCs, obtained from a glioma patient whose treatment included an IDH1 peptide vaccine. Source of these receptors: a young man with glioma.

This sequence joins TRBV9 and TRBJ2-7; D is unclear. Trimming stripped 0 bases from V and 0 bases from J, with 7 bases between. The germline CDR1 and CDR2 sequences are SGDLS and YYNGEE. This CDR3 region has 14 residues. For the CDR3, the DNA is TGTGCCAGCAGCGTAGACCCAGGCTCCTACGAGCAGTACTTC. This encodes CASSVDPGSYEQYF.

This clone is categorized as medium-sized (0.01 to 0.1%). This rearrangement joins TRBV4-3 to TRBJ1-1, with 9 bases matching TRBD1. The CDR3 is 14 amino acids. V lost 1 base and J lost 6; bases outside the gene matches: 3. Germline CDR1 reads LGHNA; CDR2 reads YSLEER. In DNA form, the CDR3 reads TGCGCCAGCAGCCAAGGAGACAGGGGGTCTGAAGCTTTCTTT. Encoded protein: CASSQGDRGSEAFF.

In DNA, the CDR3 is TGTGCCTGGAGGGGGGGGACCTACAATGAGCAGTTCTTC. It is translated as CAWRGGTYNEQFF. The chain joins TRBV30 to TRBJ2-1, with 7 bases matching TRBD2. This CDR3 is built from 13 residues. From germline, CDR1 is GTSNPN and CDR2 SVGIG (reference sequence). V dropped 3 bases and J dropped 2; count of bases not matched to a gene: 1.

The chain employs TRBV9 and TRBJ2-2; D remains unclear. Trimming left V 0 bases short and J 6 bases short, with 6 bases between. The CDR3 is 13 amino acids. CDR1 is SGDLS and CDR2 is YYNGEE in the germline V gene. Here the CDR3 DNA reads TGTGCCAGCAGCGTAGGAAGCCCCGGGGAGCTGTTTTTT. Protein sequence: CASSVGSPGELFF.

V usage is TRBV13 and J usage is TRBJ1-2; 7 bases fit TRBD1. CDR3 length equals 15 residues. Germline CDR1 is PRHDT and CDR2 is FYEKMQ (reference sequence). Germline trimming cut 3 bases from V and 4 bases from J; bases unmatched to any gene: 8. The CDR3: CASSFSTGPSYGYTF. For the CDR3, the DNA is TGTGCCAGCAGCTTCTCGACAGGGCCATCCTATGGCTACACCTTC.

The chain has TRBV6-6 and TRBJ2-7; D may match TRBD1 or TRBD2 (6 bases each). Germline V CDR1 and CDR2: MNHNY, SVGAGI (reference sequence). V gave up 5 bases and J gave up 1 base, with 9 bases separating them. This CDR3 comprises 13 residues. The chain's CDR3 is CASSGGQSYEQYF. DNA of the CDR3: TGTGCCAGCAGTGGGGGGCAGTCCTACGAGCAGTACTTC.

The V and J genes are TRBV27 and TRBJ1-2; D is undetermined. V was cut by 0 bases and J by 0 bases, with 8 bases left in between. This CDR3 has 15 amino acids. The germline CDR1 and CDR2 sequences are MNHEY and SMNVEV (reference sequence). CDR3 nucleotide sequence: TGTGCCAGCAGTTTATCCCCAACAGCTAACTATGGCTACACCTTC. It is translated as CASSLSPTANYGYTF.

This chain links TRBV11-2 with TRBJ2-7, with D possibly TRBD1 on 5 matching bases. This CDR3 comprises 14 residues. Germline V CDR1 and CDR2: SGHAT, FQNNGV. V lost 1 base and J 3 bases, leaving 10 bases between the germline ends. CDR3 amino acids: CASSLADRNYEQYF. CDR3 bases: TGTGCCAGCAGCTTAGCCGACAGAAACTACGAGCAGTACTTC.

The rearrangement uses TRBV6-6 and TRBJ2-1; 7 bases map to TRBD1. V was clipped by 2 bases and J by 5 bases; unmatched bases: 3. Germline CDR1 is MNHNY and CDR2 is SVGAGI (reference sequence). The CDR3 loop spans 14 amino acids. CDR3 in amino acids: CASSYRQGDNEQFF. The CDR3, as DNA: TGTGCCAGCAGTTACCGGCAGGGGGACAATGAGCAGTTCTTC.

The chain joins TRBV27 to TRBJ2-3; 14 bases are shared with TRBD2. Germline V lookup: CDR1 MNHEY, CDR2 SMNVEV (reference sequence). The CDR3 is 17 residues long. With 5 bases clipped from V and 3 bases from J, the junction kept 7 bases outside the gene matches. The CDR3 reads CASSPLGTSGSTDTQYF. In DNA, the CDR3 is TGTGCCAGCAGTCCACTTGGGACTAGCGGGAGTACAGATACGCAGTATTTT.

This clone has only a few counts. The chain carries TRBV6-5 and TRBJ1-1; D not resolved. Germline-derived CDR1 and CDR2 are MNHEY and SVGAGI. The CDR3 totals 14 residues. V lost 0 bases, J lost 10 bases, and 15 bases lay in between. This CDR3 is CASSYSNSMGSAFF. For the CDR3, the DNA is TGTGCCAGCAGTTACTCGAACAGTATGGGTTCAGCTTTCTTT.

The chain combines TRBV6-6 with TRBJ1-5, with TRBD1 as a possible D gene (5 bases). The CDR3 extends over 16 amino acids. Germline V CDR1 and CDR2: MNHNY, SVGAGI (reference sequence). Trimming stripped 5 bases from V and 3 bases from J, with 17 bases between. The CDR3 is CASSPPPRQNNQPQHF. CDR3 in DNA: TGTGCCAGCAGTCCCCCCCCGCGACAGAACAATCAGCCCCAGCATTTT.

The chain is built from TRBV10-2 and TRBJ2-7; D remains unclear. Per germline, CDR1 WSHSY and CDR2 SAAADI. CDR3 length: 15 residues. The germline V and J ends were trimmed by 0 bases and 4 bases, with 13 bases remaining between them. CDR3 in DNA: TGCGCCAGCAGTGAGTCGCCCAGAAAAGGTTACGAGCAGTACTTC. This sequence encodes CASSESPRKGYEQYF.